What follows describes a single TCR beta chain. Its antigen is unknown. As defined, naive CD8 cells were CD45RO-negative and positively selected for CCR7, with terminally differentiated effector memory CD45RA+ cells excluded. Donors were healthy HIV-negative adults without recent acute infections or vaccinations. The data derive from a study of shared clonotypes between healthy human individuals. Looking at the study overall: The composition of the donors was two women and a few men aged 18 to 49. General study results and limits: The study's rarefaction showed incomplete sorted-subset sequencing despite large depth. Relative to their counterparts shared across all four donors, non-shared clonotypes exhibited diminished generation probabilities.

Germline V gene sequence: CDR1 MRHNA, CDR2 SNTAGT. This CDR3 region has 15 residues. With 2 bases removed from V and 7 bases from J, the gap between germline ends came to 17 bases. Repertoires were generated with immunoSEQ multiplex PCR, while TCRdb's copy carries only in-frame clones and drops some. The sample carries about 2 million clones, roughly 95% recorded once. The sample comprised naive CD8+ T cells sorted from blood. The chain recombines TRBV6-4 with TRBJ2-5; D gene unclear. This receptor was identified in a man aged 18 to 35 in good health. CDR3 DNA sequence: TGTGCCAGCAGTGACGCGCCCCAGTCCTGCGGGACCCAGTACTTC. Amino acids: CASSDAPQSCGTQYF.